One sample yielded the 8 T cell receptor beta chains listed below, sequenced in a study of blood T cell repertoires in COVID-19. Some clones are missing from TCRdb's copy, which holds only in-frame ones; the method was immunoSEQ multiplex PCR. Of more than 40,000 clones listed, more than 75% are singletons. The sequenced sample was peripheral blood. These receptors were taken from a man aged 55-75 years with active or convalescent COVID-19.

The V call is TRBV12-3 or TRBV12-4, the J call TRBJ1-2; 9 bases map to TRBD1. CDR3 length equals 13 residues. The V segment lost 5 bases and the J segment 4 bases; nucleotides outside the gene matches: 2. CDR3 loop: CASSGTGTYGYTF. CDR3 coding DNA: TGTGCCAGCAGTGGGACAGGGACCTATGGCTACACCTTC.

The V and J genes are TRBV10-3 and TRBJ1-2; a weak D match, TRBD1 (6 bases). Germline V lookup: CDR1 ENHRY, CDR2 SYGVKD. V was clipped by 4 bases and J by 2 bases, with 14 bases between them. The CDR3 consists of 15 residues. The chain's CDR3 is CAISVTGNQNYGYTF. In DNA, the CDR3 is TGTGCCATCAGTGTTACAGGGAATCAGAACTATGGCTACACCTTC.

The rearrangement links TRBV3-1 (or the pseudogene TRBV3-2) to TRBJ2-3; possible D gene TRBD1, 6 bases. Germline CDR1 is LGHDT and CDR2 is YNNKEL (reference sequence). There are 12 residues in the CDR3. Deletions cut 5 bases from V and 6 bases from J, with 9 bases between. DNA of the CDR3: TGTGCCAGCAGCGGGGGCGGGGATACGCAGTATTTT. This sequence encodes CASSGGGDTQYF.

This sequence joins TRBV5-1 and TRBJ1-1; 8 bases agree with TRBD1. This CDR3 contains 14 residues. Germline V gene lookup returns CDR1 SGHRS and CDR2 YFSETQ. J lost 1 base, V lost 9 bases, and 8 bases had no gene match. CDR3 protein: CATTAGTGNTEAFF. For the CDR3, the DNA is TGCGCCACGACCGCCGGGACAGGGAACACTGAAGCTTTCTTT. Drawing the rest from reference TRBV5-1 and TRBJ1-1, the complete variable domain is KAGVTQTPRYLIKTRGQQVTLSCSPISGHRSVSWYQQTPGQGLQFLFEYFSETQRNKGNFPGRFSGRQFSNSRSEMNVSTLELGDSALYLCATTAGTGNTEAFFGQGTRLTVV.

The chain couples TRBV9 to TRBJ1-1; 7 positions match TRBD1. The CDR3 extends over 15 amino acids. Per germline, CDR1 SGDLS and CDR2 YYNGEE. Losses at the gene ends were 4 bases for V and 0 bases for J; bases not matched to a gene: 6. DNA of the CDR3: TGTGCCAGCAGCAGGGGACAGCCGATGAACACTGAAGCTTTCTTT. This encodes CASSRGQPMNTEAFF.

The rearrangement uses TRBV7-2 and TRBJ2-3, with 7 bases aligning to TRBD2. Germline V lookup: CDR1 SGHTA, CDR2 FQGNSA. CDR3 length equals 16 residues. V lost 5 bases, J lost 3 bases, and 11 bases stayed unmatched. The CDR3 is CASSPIGRQWTDTQYF. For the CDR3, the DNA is TGTGCCAGCAGCCCCATCGGGAGGCAGTGGACAGATACGCAGTATTTT.

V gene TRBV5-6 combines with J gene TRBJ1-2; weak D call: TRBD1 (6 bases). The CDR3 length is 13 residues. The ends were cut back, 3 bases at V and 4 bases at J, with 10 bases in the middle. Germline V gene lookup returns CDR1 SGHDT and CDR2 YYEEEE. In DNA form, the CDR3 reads TGTGCCAGCAGCTCCGGACAGCTCTATGGCTACACCTTC. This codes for CASSSGQLYGYTF. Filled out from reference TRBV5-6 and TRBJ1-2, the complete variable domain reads DAGVTQSPTHLIKTRGQQVTLRCSPKSGHDTVSWYQQALGQGPQFIFQYYEEEERQRGNFPDRFSGHQFPNYSSELNVNALLLGDSALYLCASSSGQLYGYTFGSGTRLTVV.

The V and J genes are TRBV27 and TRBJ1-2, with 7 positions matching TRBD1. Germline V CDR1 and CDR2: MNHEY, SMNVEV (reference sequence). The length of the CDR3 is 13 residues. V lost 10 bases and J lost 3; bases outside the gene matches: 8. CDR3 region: CATRDRVHYGYTF. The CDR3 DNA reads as TGTGCCACAAGAGACAGGGTACACTATGGCTACACCTTC.